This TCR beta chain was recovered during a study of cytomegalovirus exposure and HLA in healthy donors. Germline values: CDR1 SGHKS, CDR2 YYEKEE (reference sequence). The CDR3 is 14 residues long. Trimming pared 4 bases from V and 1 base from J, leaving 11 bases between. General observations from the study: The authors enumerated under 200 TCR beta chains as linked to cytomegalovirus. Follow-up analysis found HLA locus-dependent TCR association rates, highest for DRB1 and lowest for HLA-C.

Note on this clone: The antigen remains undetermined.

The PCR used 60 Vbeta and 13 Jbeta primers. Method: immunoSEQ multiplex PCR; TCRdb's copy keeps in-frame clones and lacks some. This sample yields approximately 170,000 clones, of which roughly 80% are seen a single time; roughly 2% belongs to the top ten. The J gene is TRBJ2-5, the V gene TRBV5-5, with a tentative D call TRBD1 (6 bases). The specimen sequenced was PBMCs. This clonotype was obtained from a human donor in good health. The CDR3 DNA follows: TGTGCCAGCAGCCCAGGACAGACCCAAGAGACCCAGTACTTC. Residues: CASSPGQTQETQYF.